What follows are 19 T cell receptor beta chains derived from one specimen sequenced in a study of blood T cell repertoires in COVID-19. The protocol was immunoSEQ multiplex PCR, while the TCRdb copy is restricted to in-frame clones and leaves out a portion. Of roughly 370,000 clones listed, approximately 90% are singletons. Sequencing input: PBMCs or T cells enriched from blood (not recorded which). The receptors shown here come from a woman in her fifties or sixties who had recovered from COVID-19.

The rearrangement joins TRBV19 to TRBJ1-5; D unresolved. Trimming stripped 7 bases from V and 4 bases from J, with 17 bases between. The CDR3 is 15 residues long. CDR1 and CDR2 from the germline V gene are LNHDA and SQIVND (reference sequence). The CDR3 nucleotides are TGTGCCAGTATCCTATCCCCGGGCGGGAATCAGCCCCAGCATTTT. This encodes CASILSPGGNQPQHF.

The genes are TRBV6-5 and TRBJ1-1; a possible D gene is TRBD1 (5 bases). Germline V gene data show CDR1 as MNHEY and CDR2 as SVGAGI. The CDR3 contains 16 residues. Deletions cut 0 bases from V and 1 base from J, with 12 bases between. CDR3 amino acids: CASSYSGETGNTEAFF. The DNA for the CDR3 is TGTGCCAGCAGTTACTCTGGCGAAACAGGGAACACTGAAGCTTTCTTT.

CDR3 sequence reads: CSASRGARELFF. CDR3 nucleotides: TGCAGTGCTAGTCGGGGGGCCAGGGAGCTGTTTTTT. The chain carries TRBV20-1 and TRBJ2-2, with TRBD2 as a possible D gene (7 bases). Trimming took off 3 bases at V and 9 bases at J, with 11 bases between the two ends. CDR1 is DFQATT and CDR2 is SNEGSKA in the germline V gene (reference sequence). This CDR3 spans 12 amino acids.

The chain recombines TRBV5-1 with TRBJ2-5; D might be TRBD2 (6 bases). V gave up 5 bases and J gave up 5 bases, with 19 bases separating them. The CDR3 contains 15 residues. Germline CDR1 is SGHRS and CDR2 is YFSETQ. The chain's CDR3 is CASSLTGSFVETQYF. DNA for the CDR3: TGCGCCAGCAGTCTTACCGGGAGTTTTGTGGAGACCCAGTACTTC.

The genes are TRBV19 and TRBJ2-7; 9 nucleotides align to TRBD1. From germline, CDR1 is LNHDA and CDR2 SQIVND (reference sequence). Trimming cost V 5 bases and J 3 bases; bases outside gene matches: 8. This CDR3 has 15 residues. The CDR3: CASSPTTGQGYEQYF. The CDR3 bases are TGTGCCAGTAGTCCAACCACGGGACAGGGCTACGAGCAGTACTTC. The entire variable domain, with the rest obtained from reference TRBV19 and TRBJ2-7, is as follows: DGGITQSPKYLFRKEGQNVTLSCEQNLNHDAMYWYRQDPGQGLRLIYYSQIVNDFQKGDIAEGYSVSREKKESFPLTVTSAQKNPTAFYLCASSPTTGQGYEQYFGPGTRLTVT.

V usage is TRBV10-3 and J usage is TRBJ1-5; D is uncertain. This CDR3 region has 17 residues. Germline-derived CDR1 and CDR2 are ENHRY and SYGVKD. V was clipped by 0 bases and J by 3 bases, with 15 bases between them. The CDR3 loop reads CAISESRTGTFNQPQHF. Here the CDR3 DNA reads TGTGCCATCAGTGAGTCGAGGACGGGAACCTTCAATCAGCCCCAGCATTTT.

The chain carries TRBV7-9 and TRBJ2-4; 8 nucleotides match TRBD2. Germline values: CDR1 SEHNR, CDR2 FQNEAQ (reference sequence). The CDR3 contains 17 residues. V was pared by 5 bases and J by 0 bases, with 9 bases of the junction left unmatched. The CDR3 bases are TGTGCCAGCAGCCCCCAGGTAGCGGGGTTAGCCAAAAACATTCAGTACTTC. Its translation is CASSPQVAGLAKNIQYF.

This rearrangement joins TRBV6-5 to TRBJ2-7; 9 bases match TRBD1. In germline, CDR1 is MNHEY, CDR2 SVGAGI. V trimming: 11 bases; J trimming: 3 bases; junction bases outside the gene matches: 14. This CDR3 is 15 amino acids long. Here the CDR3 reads CAGKTGGIGNYEQYF. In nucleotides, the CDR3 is TGTGCCGGAAAGACAGGGGGTATAGGAAACTACGAGCAGTACTTC.

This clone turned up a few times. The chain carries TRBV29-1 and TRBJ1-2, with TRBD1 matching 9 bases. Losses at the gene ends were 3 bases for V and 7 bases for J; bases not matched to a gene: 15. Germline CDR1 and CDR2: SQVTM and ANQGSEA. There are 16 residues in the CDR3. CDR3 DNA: TGCAGCGTTGACCTCATTACTCCAGGGACAGGGTCTGGCTACACCTTC. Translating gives CSVDLITPGTGSGYTF.

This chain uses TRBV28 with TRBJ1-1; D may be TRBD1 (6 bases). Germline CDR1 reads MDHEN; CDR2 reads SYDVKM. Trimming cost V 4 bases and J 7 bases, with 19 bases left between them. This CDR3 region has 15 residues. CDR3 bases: TGTGCCAGCAGTTCCCCGTGGGGGGGCAGAATTGAAGCTTTCTTT. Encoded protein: CASSSPWGGRIEAFF.

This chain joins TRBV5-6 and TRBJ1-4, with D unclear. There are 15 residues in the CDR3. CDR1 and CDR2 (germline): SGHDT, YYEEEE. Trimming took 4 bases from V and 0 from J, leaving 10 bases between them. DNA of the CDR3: TGTGCCAGCAGCCAACAGCCCGCAACTAATGAAAAACTGTTTTTT. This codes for CASSQQPATNEKLFF. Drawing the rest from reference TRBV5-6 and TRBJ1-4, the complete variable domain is DAGVTQSPTHLIKTRGQQVTLRCSPKSGHDTVSWYQQALGQGPQFIFQYYEEEERQRGNFPDRFSGHQFPNYSSELNVNALLLGDSALYLCASSQQPATNEKLFFGSGTQLSVL.

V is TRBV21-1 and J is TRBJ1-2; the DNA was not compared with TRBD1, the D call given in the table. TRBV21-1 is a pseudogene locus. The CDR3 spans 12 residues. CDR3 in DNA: TGTGCCAGCAGCATTCCTCAGGGAGGCTACACCTTC. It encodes CASSIPQGGYTF.

Written as DNA, the CDR3 is TGCAGCGTTGAGGCCAGGAGGGGCCCAGATACGCAGTATTTT. Protein: CSVEARRGPDTQYF. The V gene is TRBV29-1, the J gene TRBJ2-3; the D gene is possibly TRBD2 (6 bases). The length of the CDR3 is 14 residues. Germline CDR1 and CDR2: SQVTM and ANQGSEA. V was clipped by 3 bases and J by 4 bases, with 14 bases between them.

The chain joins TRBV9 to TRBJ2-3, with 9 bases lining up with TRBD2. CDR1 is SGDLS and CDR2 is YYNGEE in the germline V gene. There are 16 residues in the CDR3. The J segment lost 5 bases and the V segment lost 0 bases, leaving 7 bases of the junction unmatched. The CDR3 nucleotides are TGTGCCAGCAGCGTAGTCCCAGCGGGGGGACGAGATACGCAGTATTTT. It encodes CASSVVPAGGRDTQYF.

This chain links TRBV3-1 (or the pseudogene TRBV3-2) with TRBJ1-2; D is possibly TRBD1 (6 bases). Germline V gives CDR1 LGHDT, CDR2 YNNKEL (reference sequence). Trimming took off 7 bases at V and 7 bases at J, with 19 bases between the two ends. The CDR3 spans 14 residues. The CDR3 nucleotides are TGTGCCAGCACTCAAAGGAGGGGGGAGGGTGGCTACACCTTC. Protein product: CASTQRRGEGGYTF.

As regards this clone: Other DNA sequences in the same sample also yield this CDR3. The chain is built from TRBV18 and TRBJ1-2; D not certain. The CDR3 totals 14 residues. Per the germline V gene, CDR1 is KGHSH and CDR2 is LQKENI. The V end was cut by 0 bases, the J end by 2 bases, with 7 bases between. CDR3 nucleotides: TGTGCCAGCTCACCACCCGGAGGGAACTATGGCTACACCTTC. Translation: CASSPPGGNYGYTF. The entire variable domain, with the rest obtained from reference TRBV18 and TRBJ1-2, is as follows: NAGVMQNPRHLVRRRGQEARLRCSPMKGHSHVYWYRQLPEEGLKFMVYLQKENIIDESGMPKERFSAEFPKEGPSILRIQQVVRGDSAAYFCASSPPGGNYGYTFGSGTRLTVV.

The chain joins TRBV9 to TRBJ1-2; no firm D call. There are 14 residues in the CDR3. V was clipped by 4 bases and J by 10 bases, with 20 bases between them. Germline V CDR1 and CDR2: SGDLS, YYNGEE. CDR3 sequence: CASSLTPGGSAYTF. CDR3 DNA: TGTGCCAGCAGCTTAACCCCGGGAGGGTCGGCCTACACCTTC.

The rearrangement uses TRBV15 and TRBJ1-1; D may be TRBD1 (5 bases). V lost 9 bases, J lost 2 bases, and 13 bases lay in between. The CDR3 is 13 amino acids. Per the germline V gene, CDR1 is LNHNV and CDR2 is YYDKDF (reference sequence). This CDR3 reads CATRIGVNTEAFF. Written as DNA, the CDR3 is TGTGCCACGAGGATAGGGGTTAACACTGAAGCTTTCTTT.

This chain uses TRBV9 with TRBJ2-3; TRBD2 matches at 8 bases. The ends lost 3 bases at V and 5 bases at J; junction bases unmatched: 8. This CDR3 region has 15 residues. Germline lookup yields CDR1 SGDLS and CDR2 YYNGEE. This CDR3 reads CASSARGGLIDTQYF. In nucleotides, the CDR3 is TGTGCCAGCAGCGCACGGGGGGGCCTGATAGATACGCAGTATTTT.